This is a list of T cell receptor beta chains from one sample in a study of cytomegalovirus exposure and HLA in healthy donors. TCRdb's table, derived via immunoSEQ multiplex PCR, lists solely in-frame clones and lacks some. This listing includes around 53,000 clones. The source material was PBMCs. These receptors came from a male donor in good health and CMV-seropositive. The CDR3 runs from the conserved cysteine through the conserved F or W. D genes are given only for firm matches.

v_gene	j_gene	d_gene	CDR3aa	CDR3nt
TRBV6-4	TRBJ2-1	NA	CARGQGQSETAPQFF	TGTGCCAGGGGCCAGGGGCAATCCGAAACCGCACCGCAGTTCTTC
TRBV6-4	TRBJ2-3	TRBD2	CASSETSGGSDTQYF	TGTGCCAGCAGTGAAACTAGCGGGGGGTCAGATACGCAGTATTTT
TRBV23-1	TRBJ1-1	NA	CASSPIGLPGRVTEAFF	TGCGCCAGCAGCCCGATCGGATTGCCAGGGAGGGTCACTGAAGCTTTCTTT
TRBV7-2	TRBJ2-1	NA	CASSFLYEQFF	TGTGCCAGCAGCTTTCTCTATGAGCAGTTCTTC
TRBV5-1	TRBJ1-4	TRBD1	CASSGQGALEKLFF	TGCGCCAGCAGTGGGCAGGGGGCGCTTGAAAAACTGTTTTTT
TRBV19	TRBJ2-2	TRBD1	CASSIPSDRVATGELFF	TGTGCCAGTAGTATTCCCTCGGACAGGGTGGCCACCGGGGAGCTGTTTTTT
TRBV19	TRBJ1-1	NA	CASVSWGLRTEAFF	TGTGCCAGTGTTTCATGGGGGCTGAGAACTGAAGCTTTCTTT
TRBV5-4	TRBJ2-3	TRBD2	CASSNIAGGLFSTQYF	TGTGCCAGCAGCAACATAGCGGGGGGGCTCTTTAGTACGCAGTATTTT
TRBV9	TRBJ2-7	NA	CASSPGALYEQYF	TGTGCCAGCAGCCCTGGGGCTCTCTACGAGCAGTACTTC
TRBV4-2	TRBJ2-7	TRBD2	CASSQDWPAGAYEQYF	TGTGCCAGCAGCCAAGATTGGCCAGCGGGGGCCTACGAGCAGTACTTC
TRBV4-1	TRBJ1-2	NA	CASSQGLLGYTF	TGCGCCAGCAGCCAAGGACTACTGGGCTACACCTTC
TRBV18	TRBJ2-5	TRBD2	CASSGLAGGLQETQYF	TGTGCCAGCTCTGGACTAGCGGGGGGGCTTCAAGAGACCCAGTACTTC
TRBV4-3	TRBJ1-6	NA	CASTPGRTNSPLHF	TGCGCCAGCACCCCCGGACGGACAAATTCACCCCTCCACTTT
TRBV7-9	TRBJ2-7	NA	CASSTDMAYEQYF	TGTGCCAGCAGCACTGACATGGCCTACGAGCAGTACTTC
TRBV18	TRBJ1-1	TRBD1	CASSPSTGMNTEAFF	TGTGCCAGCTCACCATCGACAGGGATGAACACTGAAGCTTTCTTT
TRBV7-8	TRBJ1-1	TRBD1	CASSLVRGLGTEAFF	TGTGCCAGCAGCTTAGTGAGGGGGCTGGGCACTGAAGCTTTCTTT
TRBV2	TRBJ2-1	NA	CASSGGGNEQFF	TGTGCCAGCAGCGGCGGAGGCAATGAGCAGTTCTTC
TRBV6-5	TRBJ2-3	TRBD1	CASSGRDRGTDTQYF	TGTGCCAGCAGTGGGCGGGACAGGGGCACAGATACGCAGTATTTT
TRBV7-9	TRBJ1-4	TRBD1	CASSPPGTGRQKLFF	TGTGCCAGCAGCCCCCCCGGGACAGGGCGCCAAAAACTGTTTTTT
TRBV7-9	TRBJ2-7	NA	CASRPPSRVDYEQYF	TGTGCCAGCAGGCCTCCGTCCCGGGTCGATTACGAGCAGTACTTC
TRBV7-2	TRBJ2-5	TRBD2	CASSLPPGGAQYF	TGTGCCAGCAGCTTACCGCCCGGGGGGGCCCAGTACTTC
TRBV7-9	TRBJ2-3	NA	CASSPPYTDTQYF	TGTGCCAGCAGCCCCCCTTACACAGATACGCAGTATTTT
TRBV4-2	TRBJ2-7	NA	CASSQDKGSSYEQYF	TGTGCCAGCAGCCAAGATAAAGGGAGCTCCTACGAGCAGTACTTC
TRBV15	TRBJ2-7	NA	CATSRVEQTYEQYF	TGTGCCACCAGCAGAGTCGAACAGACCTACGAGCAGTACTTC
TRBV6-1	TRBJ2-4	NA	CASSVGGGGDIQYF	TGTGCCAGCAGTGTTGGGGGAGGAGGAGACATTCAGTACTTC
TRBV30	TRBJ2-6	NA	CAWSVRTLGANVLTF	TGTGCCTGGAGTGTACGGACACTTGGGGCCAACGTCCTGACTTTC